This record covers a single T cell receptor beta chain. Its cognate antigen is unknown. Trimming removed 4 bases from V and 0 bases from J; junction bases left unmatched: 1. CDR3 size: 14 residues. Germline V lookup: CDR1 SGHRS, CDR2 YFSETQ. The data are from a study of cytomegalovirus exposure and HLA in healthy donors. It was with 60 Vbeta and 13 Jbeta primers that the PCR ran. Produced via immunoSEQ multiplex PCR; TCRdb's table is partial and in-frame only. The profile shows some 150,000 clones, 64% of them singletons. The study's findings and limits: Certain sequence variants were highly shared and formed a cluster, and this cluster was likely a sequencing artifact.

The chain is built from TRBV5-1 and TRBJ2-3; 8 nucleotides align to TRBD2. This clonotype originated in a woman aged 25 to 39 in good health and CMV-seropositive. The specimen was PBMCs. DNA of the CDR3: TGCGCCAGCAGCCGGGGGGGTAGCACAGATACGCAGTATTTT. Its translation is CASSRGGSTDTQYF.